Following are 19 T cell receptor beta chains from one sample sequenced in a study of blood T cells in healthy people across ages. Using a J-beta primer mix together with a sample-barcoded 5' primer, a second PCR was run for 7 to 11 cycles. TCRdb re-derived calls from the 5' RACE reads in MiXCR, one entry per CDR3 protein. Of around 1.5 million distinct CDR3 sequences listed, approximately 40% were seen once; the top ten hold 6.5% to 10%. Sequencing was carried out using blood. Source of these receptors: a woman in her late teens or twenties in good health.

With respect to this clonotype: The CDR3 end shows no conserved phenylalanine or tryptophan, and so a read error is likely. The genes are TRBV27 and TRBJ2-4, with a weak D call TRBD2 (6 bases). The CDR3 has 16 residues. Per germline, CDR1 MNHEY and CDR2 SMNVEV (reference sequence). The V and J ends lost 5 bases and 0 bases respectively, with 14 bases between them. The CDR3 DNA reads TGTGCCAGCAGTCAACATGGACTACTAGCCAAAAACATTCAGTACTTA. Protein: CASSQHGLLAKNIQYL.

The V and J genes are TRBV7-2 and TRBJ2-4, with a possible D match to TRBD2 (6 bases). The tail of the sequence fits TRBJ2-7 better, so the J call may be wrong. The CDR3 spans 13 residues. Germline CDR1 is SGHTA and CDR2 is FQGNSA. CDR3 protein: CASSSFSGYEQYF. CDR3 nucleotides: TGTGCCAGCAGCTCCTTCAGCGGGTACGAGCAGTACTTC.

This clonotype was picked up a small number of times. V is TRBV12-3 or TRBV12-4 and J is TRBJ1-6; 8 bases are a match to TRBD1. Trimming removed 3 bases from V and 7 bases from J; junction bases left unmatched: 8. This CDR3 comprises 16 residues. For the CDR3, the DNA is TGTGCCAGCAGTTTGTACAGGGGGTCCAGAAATTCACCCCTCCACTTT. It encodes CASSLYRGSRNSPLHF.

The chain employs TRBV6-5 and TRBJ2-6; 10 nucleotides line up with TRBD1. Trimming cost V 6 bases and J 2 bases; bases outside gene matches: 4. CDR1 is MNHEY, CDR2 SVGAGI, per germline. This CDR3 region has 16 residues. The CDR3 nucleotides read TGTGCCAGCAGAACGACAGGGGGCCCTGGGGCCAACGTCCTGACTTTC. It specifies CASRTTGGPGANVLTF.

This chain joins TRBV27 and TRBJ2-7; D might be TRBD2 (5 bases). V lost 5 bases, J lost 7 bases, and 21 bases lay in between. The germline gives CDR1 MNHEY, CDR2 SMNVEV (reference sequence). The CDR3 runs to 15 residues. The CDR3 DNA follows: TGTGCCAGCAGTGAGGGCGGTCGGGCCTACAATGAGCAGTACTTC. Translating gives CASSEGGRAYNEQYF.

Only a few counts were recorded for this clonotype. The CDR3 is CASSRELADSYEQYF. CDR3 nucleotide sequence: TGTGCCAGCAGCCGCGAACTAGCGGACTCCTACGAGCAGTACTTC. The gene calls are TRBV4-2 and TRBJ2-7; 8 nucleotides line up with TRBD2. Trimming removed 4 bases from V and 0 bases from J; junction bases left unmatched: 5. The CDR3 has 15 amino acids. Per germline, CDR1 LGHNA and CDR2 YNFKEQ.

The chain uses TRBV18 and TRBJ2-5; TRBD2 matches 10 bases. Losses at the gene ends were 3 bases for V and 2 bases for J; bases not matched to a gene: 9. Germline lookup yields CDR1 KGHSH and CDR2 LQKENI. This CDR3 spans 17 amino acids. The CDR3 is CASSPRLAGDRQETQYF. CDR3 coding DNA: TGTGCCAGCTCACCGCGTCTAGCGGGAGATAGACAAGAGACCCAGTACTTC.

The sample holds a few counts of this clonotype. The chain has TRBV29-1 and TRBJ2-1, with 13 bases fitting TRBD2. In germline, CDR1 is SQVTM, CDR2 ANQGSEA. V lost 7 bases, J lost 10 bases, and 4 bases stayed unmatched. The CDR3 is 12 amino acids. CDR3: CSAGLAGYEQFF. The CDR3 DNA reads as TGCAGCGCGGGACTAGCGGGATACGAGCAGTTCTTC.

The chain joins TRBV30 to TRBJ1-1; 9 bases line up with TRBD1. Germline CDR1 reads GTSNPN; CDR2 reads SVGIG (reference sequence). This CDR3 contains 14 residues. Losses at the gene ends were 2 bases for V and 1 base for J; bases not matched to a gene: 2. CDR3: CAWSSGQGNTEAFF. CDR3 sequence (DNA): TGTGCCTGGAGTTCGGGACAGGGGAACACTGAAGCTTTCTTT.

This clonotype has only a few counts. The chain couples TRBV25-1 to TRBJ2-3; 13 bases match TRBD2. V trimming: 2 bases; J trimming: 5 bases; junction bases outside the gene matches: 10. Per the germline V gene, CDR1 is MGHDK and CDR2 is SYGVNS. This CDR3 region has 18 residues. This chain's CDR3 is CASSEAGGLAGVEDTQYF. CDR3 in DNA: TGTGCCAGCAGTGAAGCCGGTGGACTAGCGGGAGTAGAAGATACGCAGTATTTT.

This clonotype was seen repeatedly, ten times or more. J is TRBJ2-7 and V is TRBV13; D assignment may be TRBD1 or TRBD2 (5 bases each). The CDR3 length is 16 residues. Germline loops: CDR1 PRHDT, CDR2 FYEKMQ (reference sequence). V lost 0 bases to trimming and J lost 0 bases, with 12 bases between them. CDR3 DNA sequence: TGTGCCAGCAGCTTAGGCCTGGGACGGTCCTCCTACGAGCAGTACTTC. Translated: CASSLGLGRSSYEQYF.

V is TRBV4-1 and J is TRBJ1-1; no definite D call. Trimming stripped 1 base from V and 6 bases from J, with 15 bases between. Germline values: CDR1 MGHRA, CDR2 YSYEKL. This CDR3 has 15 amino acids. The CDR3 nucleotides read TGCGCCAGCAGCCAAGGGGTAGCAGCGGTGGCTGAAGCTTTCTTT. This codes for CASSQGVAAVAEAFF.

This clonotype has just a few counts. J is TRBJ2-5 and V is TRBV12-3 or TRBV12-4, with 8 bases lining up with TRBD1. The length of the CDR3 is 13 residues. V was clipped by 3 bases and J by 11 bases; unmatched bases: 8. CDR3 DNA: TGTGCCAGCAGTTTGACAGGGGAGATTGTGCAGTACTTC. This gives the protein CASSLTGEIVQYF.

The chain carries TRBV6-2 or TRBV6-3 and TRBJ2-7; a possible D gene is TRBD1 (5 bases). The CDR3 totals 15 residues. The V gene's germline CDR1 is MNHEY and CDR2 SVGEGT. Between the trimmed V and J ends, which lost 5 bases and 0 bases, there was a span of 14 bases. Here the CDR3 DNA reads TGTGCCAGCAGTCCCTCCGCAGGGCCCTCCTACGAGCAGTACTTC. Encoded protein: CASSPSAGPSYEQYF.

The chain has TRBV6-1 and TRBJ2-1; 7 bases line up with TRBD2. Germline-derived CDR1 and CDR2 are MNHNS and SASEGT. Losses at the gene ends were 0 bases for V and 3 bases for J; bases not matched to a gene: 2. This CDR3 comprises 15 residues. This chain's CDR3 is CASSEARGVYNEQFF. As DNA, the CDR3 is TGTGCCAGCAGTGAAGCCCGGGGGGTCTACAATGAGCAGTTCTTC.

The DNA for the CDR3 is TGTGCCAGCAGTCCCCACCGGGAGGGCCGAATCTACGAGCAGTACTTC. This codes for CASSPHREGRIYEQYF. The V and J genes are TRBV27 and TRBJ2-7, with 8 nucleotides matching TRBD2. The V segment lost 5 bases and the J segment 3 bases; nucleotides outside the gene matches: 12. This CDR3 has 16 residues. Per the germline V gene, CDR1 is MNHEY and CDR2 is SMNVEV (reference sequence).

The gene calls are TRBV9 and TRBJ2-3; TRBD2 is a possible D gene (6 bases). The V gene lost 0 bases and the J gene lost 3 bases, with 11 bases spanning the gap. This CDR3 comprises 15 residues. The germline V gene encodes CDR1 SGDLS and CDR2 YYNGEE. Written as DNA, the CDR3 is TGTGCCAGCAGCGTAGCGCCGACTAGGACAGATACGCAGTATTTT. Protein sequence: CASSVAPTRTDTQYF.

In regard to this clonotype: This could be a read error, since a much larger clone is one nucleotide away. The chain carries TRBV7-7 and TRBJ2-1; the D gene is possibly TRBD2 (6 bases). The closer fit of TRBJ2-7 to the DNA end suggests the J call may be wrong. This CDR3 is 15 amino acids long. Germline CDR1 reads SSHAT; CDR2 reads FNYEAQ (reference sequence). The CDR3 region is CASSLGGASYNEQYF. The CDR3 bases are TGTGCTAGCAGCTTAGGCGGGGCGTCCTACAATGAGCAGTACTTC.

This clonotype occurred many times. J is TRBJ2-1 and V is TRBV12-3 or TRBV12-4; 15 nucleotides agree with TRBD2. V dropped 6 bases and J dropped 9; count of bases not matched to a gene: 6. The CDR3 extends over 15 amino acids. The DNA of the CDR3 is TGTGCCAGCAGCCTAGGACTAGCGGGAGGGAGTGAGCAGTTCTTC. This sequence encodes CASSLGLAGGSEQFF.